This TCR beta chain was found in a study of CD8 T cells in Susac syndrome. Study background: Patients with Susac syndrome were therapy-naive, on corticosteroids, or on intravenous immunoglobulin alone at the time that blood was drawn.

Isolation of CD8+ and CD4+ T cells was performed negatively, whereas enrichment of TEMRA cells was done by FACS. Random hexamers were used to reverse transcribe 0.5 to 1 ug of RNA. TCRdb itself ran the immunoSEQ multiplex PCR reads through MiXCR, one entry per CDR3 protein. The sample has 65,000 to 100,000 distinct CDR3 sequences, around 96% seen once; the top ten hold more than 0.35%. Points from the study as a whole: The greatest CD8+ clonal expansion in Susac occurred in TEMRA cells and in active patients. Within total CD8+ repertoires, roughly 17 Susac-specific public clones were found, and within CD8+ TEMRA repertoires, five.

Trimming cost V 0 bases and J 4 bases, with 9 bases left between them. The CDR3 length is 15 residues. The germline gives CDR1 SGHVS, CDR2 FQNEAQ. As regards this clonotype: The antigen remains undetermined.

The receptor comes from a human donor with Susac syndrome. The chain combines TRBV7-8 with TRBJ2-2; D might be TRBD2 (6 bases). The sequenced material came from CD8+ T cells from PBMCs. Here the CDR3 DNA reads TGTGCCAGCAGCTTAGCTAGCGGAGCCACCGGGGAGCTGTTTTTT. This codes for CASSLASGATGELFF. Full variable domain (outside the CDR3, taken from reference TRBV7-8 and TRBJ2-2): GAGVSQSPRYKVAKRGQDVALRCDPISGHVSLFWYQQALGQGPEFLTYFQNEAQLDKSGLPSDRFFAERPEGSVSTLKIQRTQQEDSAVYLCASSLASGATGELFFGEGSRLTVL.